Each of the 9 T cell receptor beta chains below was sequenced from the same sample in a study of blood T cell repertoires in COVID-19. Some clones are missing from TCRdb's copy, which holds only in-frame ones; the method was immunoSEQ multiplex PCR. The repertoire holds about 200,000 clones, with about 83% as singletons. Input material: peripheral blood. These receptors all come from a person aged 65 to 85 with COVID-19, enrolled during active disease.

V usage is TRBV5-1 and J usage is TRBJ2-7; TRBD2 agrees at 12 bases. V gave up 4 bases and J gave up 5 bases; unmatched junction bases: 16. This CDR3 spans 18 amino acids. Germline V gene data show CDR1 as SGHRS and CDR2 as YFSETQ. Written as DNA, the CDR3 is TGCGCCAGCAGCCCGGAGGGTCGACTAGCGGGGGTGTTAAACGAGCAGTACTTC. It translates to CASSPEGRLAGVLNEQYF.

The chain couples TRBV7-6 to TRBJ2-7, with D unresolved. The CDR3 has 11 amino acids. V lost 5 bases, J lost 3 bases, and 5 bases lay in between. Per germline, CDR1 SGHVS and CDR2 FNYEAQ. CDR3: CASSEDYEQYF. CDR3 nucleotides: TGTGCCAGCAGCGAGGACTACGAGCAGTACTTC.

The gene calls are TRBV7-2 and TRBJ1-3; 7 nucleotides line up with TRBD1. The J segment lost 7 bases and the V segment lost 3 bases, leaving 9 bases of the junction unmatched. The germline gives CDR1 SGHTA, CDR2 FQGNSA. The CDR3 spans 15 residues. The chain's CDR3 is CASSFRTGATNTIYF. The CDR3 DNA sequence: TGTGCCAGCAGCTTTAGGACAGGCGCTACGAACACCATATATTTT.

A single count supports this clone. The V call is TRBV7-9, the J call TRBJ2-1; 9 bases map to TRBD2. The CDR3 length is 14 residues. Germline V gives CDR1 SEHNR, CDR2 FQNEAQ (reference sequence). Trimming cost V 8 bases and J 6 bases; bases outside gene matches: 8. The CDR3 DNA follows: TGTGCCAGCGACCTACGCGGGGGGGGCAATGAGCAGTTCTTC. Its protein is CASDLRGGGNEQFF.

The rearrangement joins TRBV19 to TRBJ2-1, with TRBD2 matching over 10 bases. J gave up 5 bases and V 2 bases, and 3 bases lay outside the gene matches. Germline V gives CDR1 LNHDA, CDR2 SQIVND (reference sequence). The length of the CDR3 is 15 residues. CDR3 nucleotides: TGTGCCAGTAGTATATCTAGCGGGAGAAACAATGAGCAGTTCTTC. Encoded protein: CASSISSGRNNEQFF.

This chain links TRBV6-2 or TRBV6-3 with TRBJ2-3; 9 bases agree with TRBD2. There are 16 residues in the CDR3. The trim removed 6 bases at V and 3 bases at J, leaving 10 bases unmatched. The germline V gene has CDR1 MNHEY and CDR2 SVGEGT. The CDR3, as DNA: TGTGCCAGCAGCTCTTTTCTAGCGGGGCGGACAGATACGCAGTATTTT. Protein: CASSSFLAGRTDTQYF.

The chain employs TRBV4-3 and TRBJ1-1, with TRBD1 as a possible D gene (5 bases). Germline V gene data show CDR1 as LGHNA and CDR2 as YSLEER. The V gene lost 2 bases and the J gene lost 5 bases, with 9 bases spanning the gap. The CDR3 is 13 amino acids. The CDR3 is CASSQRGGTEAFF. CDR3 bases: TGCGCCAGCAGCCAAAGGGGTGGTACTGAAGCTTTCTTT.

The chain recombines TRBV11-1 with TRBJ1-1; D not certain. CDR3 length equals 15 residues. V was pared by 1 base and J by 0 bases, with 9 bases between. The V gene's germline CDR1 is SGHAT and CDR2 FQDESV (reference sequence). The CDR3 spells CASSLVPVMNTEAFF. The CDR3 DNA reads as TGTGCCAGCAGCTTAGTCCCGGTAATGAACACTGAAGCTTTCTTT.

The genes are TRBV2 and TRBJ1-5, with D unclear. The length of the CDR3 is 10 residues. Per germline, CDR1 SNHLY and CDR2 FYNNEI. V was pared by 8 bases and J by 5 bases, with 4 bases between. The CDR3: CASGHQPQHF. CDR3 DNA: TGTGCCAGCGGCCATCAGCCCCAGCATTTT.